Described below is a single T cell receptor beta chain sequence and its context. What it binds is unknown. The data were taken from a study of cytomegalovirus exposure and HLA in healthy donors. Findings of the study overall: A few CMV-associated chains were confirmed in vitro to be specific for CMV antigens.

The CDR3 has 16 amino acids. V lost 5 bases, J lost 1 base, and 17 bases lay in between. CDR1 is LNHDA and CDR2 is SQIVND in the germline V gene (reference sequence). It was with 60 Vbeta and 13 Jbeta primers that the PCR ran. Libraries were prepared by immunoSEQ multiplex PCR; TCRdb keeps only in-frame clonotypes and omits some of them. The sample records 100,000 to 150,000 clones, roughly 80% being singletons. The receptor was derived from a man aged 25-45 years in good health and CMV-seropositive. The chain has TRBV19 and TRBJ1-1, with D perhaps matching TRBD1 (6 bases). The sample was PBMCs. The CDR3 DNA reads TGTGCCAGTAGTCCCCAAGACAGGATTCAGAACACTGAAGCTTTCTTT. This codes for CASSPQDRIQNTEAFF. Filled out from reference TRBV19 and TRBJ1-1, the complete variable domain reads DGGITQSPKYLFRKEGQNVTLSCEQNLNHDAMYWYRQDPGQGLRLIYYSQIVNDFQKGDIAEGYSVSREKKESFPLTVTSAQKNPTAFYLCASSPQDRIQNTEAFFGQGTRLTVV.